This TCR beta chain was captured by sequencing in a study of PD-1 blockade in classical Hodgkin lymphoma. General observations from the study: Why the repertoires differ is still unclear, perhaps disease activity or prior therapy. In CD4+ cells, TCR diversity went up significantly by C4D1, but in CD8+ cells it did not. Complete responders matched newly diagnosed patients in baseline diversity.

Details on this clone: Its antigen is currently unknown.

This table comes from immunoSEQ multiplex PCR, and its TCRdb copy is limited to in-frame clones, with some not included. The table has 20,000 to 30,000 clones, 80% to 85% seen once. Each of the patients experienced relapse following autologous stem cell transplantation, and their brentuximab vedotin exposure differed. The study recorded best responses of complete response, partial response or progressive disease. In germline, CDR1 is LNHDA, CDR2 SQIVND (reference sequence). The CDR3 runs 19 residues. V was clipped by 5 bases and J by 4 bases, with 30 bases between them. The TCR comes from a human donor with classical Hodgkin lymphoma. This rearrangement joins TRBV19 to TRBJ2-7; D call uncertain. Sequenced material: peripheral blood mononuclear cells (PBMCs), taken before the second cycle of nivolumab. CDR3 sequence: CASSPGRTPWGGSPYEQYF. The CDR3 nucleotides read TGTGCCAGTAGTCCCGGCCGAACTCCTTGGGGTGGTAGCCCTTACGAGCAGTACTTC.